This T cell receptor (beta chain) came from a study of T cell changes during pregnancy in multiple sclerosis. Germline-derived CDR1 and CDR2 are SGHRS and YFSETQ. The CDR3 is made up of 15 amino acids. The V segment lost 5 bases and the J segment 5 bases; nucleotides outside the gene matches: 8. This clone was detected only once. The repertoire was sequenced with immunoSEQ multiplex PCR; TCRdb's copy has only in-frame clones and lacks some. The sample includes more than 85,000 clones, 90% to 95% of them seen just once. The chain joins TRBV5-1 to TRBJ1-4; 8 nucleotides match TRBD1. Sequencing used peripheral blood, obtained in the second trimester of pregnancy. The receptor was derived from a female donor with multiple sclerosis, enrolled in a pregnancy study. The CDR3 DNA follows: TGCGCCAGCAGTCAGACAGGGGCTTCAAATGAAAAACTGTTTTTT. It translates to CASSQTGASNEKLFF. The variable domain in full, with the rest retrieved from reference TRBV5-1 and TRBJ1-4, is KAGVTQTPRYLIKTRGQQVTLSCSPISGHRSVSWYQQTPGQGLQFLFEYFSETQRNKGNFPGRFSGRQFSNSRSEMNVSTLELGDSALYLCASSQTGASNEKLFFGSGTQLSVL.